This T cell receptor (beta chain) stems from a study of T cell repertoires in cytomegalovirus infection. The wider study: Signatures in public TCR beta sequences pointed to both CMV infection and matching HLA type.

TCRdb recomputed calls from the reads with MiXCR, one row per CDR3 protein. The profile shows more than 650,000 distinct CDR3 sequences, 35% of them singletons. Deletions cut 3 bases from V and 15 bases from J, with 6 bases between. The germline V gene has CDR1 MDHEN and CDR2 SYDVKM. The CDR3 is made up of 10 amino acids. Input material: PBMCs. This clonotype was sampled from a human donor in good health (CMV status not recorded). Some clones in this sample may be carry-over from other donors' samples. The chain employs TRBV28 and TRBJ1-6; D remains ambiguous. The CDR3 spells CASSFRHLHF. The CDR3 DNA sequence: TGTGCCAGCAGTTTCCGGCACCTCCACTTT.